Given below is one TCR beta chain in context. The antigen is undetermined. This CDR3 has 15 residues. V was clipped by 7 bases and J by 1 base, with 20 bases between them. Germline CDR1 and CDR2: SQVTM and ANQGSEA. Of the isolated RNA, all was reverse transcribed, and so the sequenced material was expressed TCRB transcripts. Clones were read by immunoSEQ multiplex PCR, and TCRdb kept only the in-frame ones, dropping some. The table shows more than 250,000 clones, with over 14% occurring only once. The data were taken from a study of beta chain features in type 1 diabetes. Study-wide results and caveats: The study found moderately but significantly shorter TCRB CDR3s in all four CD4+ subsets of Type 1 diabetes patients.

Sequenced material: naive CD4+ T cells from blood. The chain is built from TRBV29-1 and TRBJ2-7; D might be TRBD2 (5 bases). The TCR sequence derives from a young man with type 1 diabetes. Here the CDR3 reads CSASPSRLASYEQYF. The CDR3 coding sequence is TGCAGCGCTAGCCCCTCACGGCTAGCATCCTACGAGCAGTACTTC.